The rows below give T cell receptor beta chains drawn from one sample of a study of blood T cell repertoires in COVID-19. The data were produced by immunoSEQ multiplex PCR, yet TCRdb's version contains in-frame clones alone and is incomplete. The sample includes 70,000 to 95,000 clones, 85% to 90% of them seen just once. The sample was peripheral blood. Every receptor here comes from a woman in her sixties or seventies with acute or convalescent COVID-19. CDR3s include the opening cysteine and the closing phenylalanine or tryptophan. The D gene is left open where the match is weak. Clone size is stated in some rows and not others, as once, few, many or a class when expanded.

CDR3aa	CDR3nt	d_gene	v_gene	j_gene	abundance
CASMVRPGEAFF	TGTGCCAGCATGGTCCGTCCGGGTGAAGCTTTCTTT	.	TRBV2	TRBJ1-1	.
CASSYDNNYEQYF	TGTGCCAGCAGTTACGACAACAACTACGAGCAGTACTTC	.	TRBV6-2/TRBV6-3	TRBJ2-7	.
CASSERRDWGLRTQYF	TGTGCCAGCAGTGAGCGGAGGGATTGGGGTTTGAGGACCCAGTACTTC	.	TRBV2	TRBJ2-5	.
CASNGGMWIGNQPQHF	TGTGCCAGTAACGGGGGGATGTGGATTGGCAATCAGCCCCAGCATTTT	.	TRBV19	TRBJ1-5	.
CASSLPLDTQYF	TGCGCCAGCAGCTTGCCGTTGGATACGCAGTATTTT	.	TRBV5-1	TRBJ2-3	.
CASSVRTSGRLNTGELFF	TGTGCCAGCAGCGTCAGGACTAGCGGGAGGCTTAACACCGGGGAGCTGTTTTTT	TRBD2	TRBV27	TRBJ2-2	.
CASLVGVGSPLHF	TGTGCCAGCTTGGTGGGAGTAGGTTCACCCCTCCACTTT	.	TRBV2	TRBJ1-6	.
CASSLTGTGMYEQYF	TGTGCCAGCAGTTTAACGGGGACAGGGATGTACGAGCAGTACTTC	TRBD1	TRBV28	TRBJ2-7	.
CASSLPGGRNQPQHF	TGTGCCAGCAGTTTACCAGGGGGACGCAATCAGCCCCAGCATTTT	TRBD1	TRBV28	TRBJ1-5	.
CASSQDLSRGLTEAFF	TGTGCCAGCAGCCAAGATTTGTCACGGGGTTTGACTGAAGCTTTCTTT	.	TRBV3-1/TRBV3-2	TRBJ1-1	.
CASSLTDNYGYTF	TGTGCCAGCAGCCTGACAGATAACTATGGCTACACCTTC	.	TRBV3-1/TRBV3-2	TRBJ1-2	.
CAWGLTGGTEAFF	TGTGCCTGGGGACTTACAGGGGGCACTGAAGCTTTCTTT	TRBD1	TRBV30	TRBJ1-1	few
CASSQTGTTGELFF	TGTGCCAGCAGTCAGACAGGGACCACCGGGGAGCTGTTTTTT	TRBD1	TRBV6-5	TRBJ2-2	.
CASSQSWGGATKNIQYF	TGCGCCAGCAGTCAATCGTGGGGGGGCGCAACCAAAAACATTCAGTACTTC	.	TRBV23-1	TRBJ2-4	.
CASSYTSGSTEAFF	TGTGCCAGCAGTTACACCTCGGGGAGCACTGAAGCTTTCTTT	.	TRBV6-5	TRBJ1-1	.
CACSDYSNQPQHF	TGTGCCTGTTCGGACTATAGCAATCAGCCCCAGCATTTT	.	TRBV30	TRBJ1-5	.
CASSYKGFSPLHF	TGTGCCAGCAGTTACAAGGGGTTTTCACCCCTCCACTTT	.	TRBV6-5	TRBJ1-6	.
CSARKDYEQFF	TGCAGTGCTAGAAAGGACTATGAGCAGTTCTTC	.	TRBV20-1	TRBJ2-1	.
CATSEDSNTGELFF	TGTGCCACCAGTGAGGACTCAAACACCGGGGAGCTGTTTTTT	.	TRBV24-1	TRBJ2-2	.
CASSPSLRAGTDTQYF	TGTGCCAGCTCACCCTCCTTGCGGGCGGGCACAGATACGCAGTATTTT	.	TRBV18	TRBJ2-3	.
CASSWDGTPGYTF	TGCGCCAGCAGCTGGGACGGGACACCAGGCTACACCTTC	.	TRBV5-1	TRBJ1-2	.
CASSLITDTQYF	TGTGCCAGCTCCCTTATCACAGATACGCAGTATTTT	.	TRBV18	TRBJ2-3	.
CASRARTETSNQPQHF	TGTGCCAGCAGGGCCCGGACAGAAACTAGCAATCAGCCCCAGCATTTT	.	TRBV6-6	TRBJ1-5	.
CASSQESSWSQHYTGELFF	TGTGCCAGCAGCCAAGAATCTAGTTGGTCCCAACATTACACCGGGGAGCTGTTTTTT	.	TRBV3-1/TRBV3-2	TRBJ2-2	.
CASSPSGAAQGQTEAFF	TGTGCCAGCAGCCCCTCCGGAGCTGCACAGGGGCAGACTGAAGCTTTCTTT	TRBD1	TRBV9	TRBJ1-1	.
CASSPTSHAYEQYF	TGTGCCAGCAGTCCGACTAGTCATGCCTACGAGCAGTACTTC	.	TRBV28	TRBJ2-7	once
CASSSAFRDSGNTIYF	TGTGCCAGCAGCTCGGCTTTTCGGGACAGTGGAAACACCATATATTTT	TRBD1	TRBV5-8	TRBJ1-3	.
CASRPNRVRAKNIQYF	TGTGCCAGCAGGCCAAACAGGGTTCGGGCCAAAAACATTCAGTACTTC	.	TRBV28	TRBJ2-4	few
CAWSVRAGDHEQYF	TGTGCCTGGAGTGTACGAGCAGGGGACCACGAGCAGTACTTC	.	TRBV30	TRBJ2-7	.
CASRLSGSNKNIQYF	TGTGCCAGCAGACTAAGCGGGAGCAATAAAAACATTCAGTACTTC	TRBD2	TRBV28	TRBJ2-4	.
CATSDSVNYGYTF	TGTGCCACCAGTGATTCAGTGAACTATGGCTACACCTTC	.	TRBV24-1	TRBJ1-2	.
CAISDVPTGAYEAFF	TGTGCCATCAGTGATGTTCCGACAGGGGCATATGAAGCTTTCTTT	TRBD1	TRBV10-3	TRBJ1-1	.
CASSQVLAYEQYF	TGTGCCAGCAGCCAGGTACTAGCTTACGAGCAGTACTTC	.	TRBV4-2	TRBJ2-7	.
CASKPGGVAMNTEAFF	TGCGCCAGCAAACCCGGGGGGGTGGCCATGAACACTGAAGCTTTCTTT	.	TRBV5-1	TRBJ1-1	once
CASSTAGTGLEQFF	TGTGCCAGCAGCACCGCCGGGACAGGGCTTGAGCAGTTCTTC	TRBD1	TRBV7-3	TRBJ2-1	.